The 8 T cell receptor beta chains presented below share a single source sample, sequenced in a study of CD8 T cells in ankylosing spondylitis. Overall study results and limits: Ankylosing spondylitis blood appeared to be characterized by a TCR beta motif of about 8 highly homologous variants.

These receptors have no known antigen. TCRdb analysed the 5' RACE reads with MiXCR anew, one entry per CDR3 protein. The data hold over 700,000 distinct CDR3 sequences, with around 17% observed a single time. The specimen sequenced was blood, either unsorted or a sorted T cell fraction (not recorded which). The receptors here all came from a male donor with ankylosing spondylitis.

The rearrangement links TRBV20-1 to TRBJ1-6; no reliable D call. The CDR3 spans 13 residues. Germline V gene data show CDR1 as DFQATT and CDR2 as SNEGSKA (reference sequence). V dropped 2 bases and J dropped 6 bases, with 8 bases sitting between them. The CDR3 DNA is TGCAGTGCTAGAAGCAGCGGTAATTCACCCCTCCACTTT. Protein: CSARSSGNSPLHF.

This clonotype was counted between two and nine times. The chain uses TRBV10-2 and TRBJ2-1; a weak D match, TRBD1 (5 bases). V was cut by 7 bases and J by 7 bases, with 14 bases left in between. This CDR3 comprises 13 residues. Per the germline V gene, CDR1 is WSHSY and CDR2 is SAAADI. CDR3 sequence reads: CASKVGAQNEQFF. CDR3 DNA: TGCGCCAGCAAGGTAGGGGCGCAAAATGAGCAGTTCTTC.

The chain links TRBV7-8 to TRBJ2-5; D is possibly TRBD2 (6 bases). The germline V gene has CDR1 SGHVS and CDR2 FQNEAQ. CDR3 length: 13 amino acids. With 5 bases removed from V and 3 bases from J, the gap between germline ends came to 10 bases. The CDR3 nucleotides read TGTGCCAGCAGCCGCGGGGCGGAAGAGACCCAGTACTTC. Translated: CASSRGAEETQYF.

The sample holds a few counts of this clonotype. The V gene is TRBV5-1, the J gene TRBJ2-2; 7 nucleotides line up with TRBD2. J lost 8 bases, V lost 1 base, and 2 bases had no gene match. The CDR3 loop spans 13 amino acids. Germline-derived CDR1 and CDR2 are SGHRS and YFSETQ. CDR3 nucleotides: TGCGCCAGCAGCTTGCAGCGGGAAGGGGAGCTGTTTTTT. Protein sequence: CASSLQREGELFF.

In its sample, this clonotype was seen a few times. This rearrangement joins TRBV7-2 to TRBJ2-3, with no clear D. V dropped 2 bases and J dropped 4 bases, with 4 bases sitting between them. Germline CDR1 reads SGHTA; CDR2 reads FQGNSA. There are 12 residues in the CDR3. The CDR3 loop is CASSLPADTQYF. The CDR3 DNA is TGTGCCAGCAGCTTACCAGCAGATACGCAGTATTTT.

This chain links TRBV20-1 with TRBJ1-1; D is undetermined. This CDR3 contains 13 residues. Germline-derived CDR1 and CDR2 are DFQATT and SNEGSKA (reference sequence). With 0 bases removed from V and 4 bases from J, the gap between germline ends came to 9 bases. Written as DNA, the CDR3 is TGCAGTGCTAGAGATCTTTCCCGCACTGAAGCTTTCTTT. As protein: CSARDLSRTEAFF.

The rearrangement joins TRBV5-1 to TRBJ2-3; TRBD2 matches 7 bases. Germline V CDR1 and CDR2: SGHRS, YFSETQ. V trimming: 3 bases; J trimming: 2 bases; junction bases outside the gene matches: 9. The CDR3 consists of 16 residues. The CDR3 DNA follows: TGCGCCAGCAGCTGGCCCTCAGCGGGGTTCACAGATACGCAGTATTTT. Its protein product is CASSWPSAGFTDTQYF.

This clonotype was picked up a small number of times. The chain joins TRBV27 to TRBJ2-5; 7 bases are shared with TRBD2. CDR1 is MNHEY, CDR2 SMNVEV, per germline (reference sequence). J lost 4 bases, V lost 0 bases, and 5 bases had no gene match. The length of the CDR3 is 15 residues. The CDR3 reads CASSLSGTGGETQYF. The CDR3 bases are TGTGCCAGCAGTTTATCAGGAACGGGAGGAGAGACCCAGTACTTC.